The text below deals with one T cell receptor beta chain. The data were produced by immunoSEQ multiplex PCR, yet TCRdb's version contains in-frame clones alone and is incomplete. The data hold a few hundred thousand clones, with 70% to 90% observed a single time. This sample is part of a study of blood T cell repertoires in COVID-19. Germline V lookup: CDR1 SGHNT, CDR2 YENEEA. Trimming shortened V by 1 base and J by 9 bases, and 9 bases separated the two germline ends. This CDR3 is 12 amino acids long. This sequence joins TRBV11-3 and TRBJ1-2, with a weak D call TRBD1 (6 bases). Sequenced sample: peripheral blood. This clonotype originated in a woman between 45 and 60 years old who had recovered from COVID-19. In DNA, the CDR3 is TGTGCCAGCAGCTTAGGGGGGCAAAGCTACACCTTC. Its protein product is CASSLGGQSYTF.